The 32 T cell receptor beta chains given below trace back to one sample, sequenced in a study of cytomegalovirus exposure and HLA in healthy donors listed by TCRdb under 2017. The library was made by the immunoSEQ multiplex PCR assay. The multiplex PCR relied on a mix of 60 forward primers for TCR Vbeta segments and 13 reverse primers for TCR Jbeta segments. Not all clones reach the TCRdb copy of this immuneACCESS table, which keeps in-frame sequences only. Checked studies attribute under half of the gap to unresolved V genes and leave the rest unexplained. For this sample the table gives more than 85,000 clones, of which 78% were detected only once. 1.3% of the sample rests with the top ten. Sequencing was performed on PBMCs. Receptor source: a man aged 25-40 years in good health and CMV-seronegative.

The chain uses TRBV7-9 and TRBJ1-1, with D perhaps matching TRBD1 (5 bases). Germline loops: CDR1 SEHNR, CDR2 FQNEAQ (reference sequence). V was pared by 3 bases and J by 0 bases, with 11 bases between. This CDR3 is built from 15 residues. CDR3 nucleotides: TGTGCCAGCAGCTTCCCAGGGATAATGAACACTGAAGCTTTCTTT. Its protein product is CASSFPGIMNTEAFF.

The CDR3 region has the DNA TGTGCCAGCAGCTCCGCAGGGACCTACAATGAGCAGTTCTTC. The encoded protein is CASSSAGTYNEQFF. The chain has TRBV11-2 and TRBJ2-1, with a tentative D call TRBD1 (5 bases). V lost 4 bases to trimming and J lost 2 bases, with 9 bases between them. Germline V CDR1 and CDR2: SGHAT, FQNNGV. The CDR3 has 14 amino acids.

This clone was recorded only once. J is TRBJ1-2 and V is TRBV4-3; D not certain. The CDR3 has 14 residues. Trimming removed 0 bases from V and 4 bases from J, with 9 bases in between. Germline values: CDR1 LGHNA, CDR2 YSLEER. CDR3 sequence reads: CASSQDVGSYGYTF. The CDR3, as DNA: TGCGCCAGCAGCCAAGATGTTGGTAGCTATGGCTACACCTTC.

V and J are TRBV4-3 and TRBJ2-3; D is possibly TRBD1 (6 bases). Trimming removed 0 bases from V and 2 bases from J, with 15 bases in between. The CDR3 consists of 17 residues. The V gene's germline CDR1 is LGHNA and CDR2 YSLEER. CDR3 in amino acids: CASSQDLQGMNTDTQYF. CDR3 coding DNA: TGCGCCAGCAGCCAAGATCTCCAGGGGATGAACACAGATACGCAGTATTTT.

This clone was counted once. The rearrangement uses TRBV19 and TRBJ2-7, with 10 bases that match TRBD1. The CDR3 loop spans 15 amino acids. V lost 3 bases to trimming and J lost 2 bases; unmatched junction nucleotides: 4. Germline assignment: CDR1 LNHDA and CDR2 SQIVND (reference sequence). The CDR3 loop reads CASSITGTGAYEQYF. CDR3 nucleotide sequence: TGTGCCAGTAGTATCACAGGGACAGGGGCCTACGAGCAGTACTTC.

The J gene is TRBJ2-1, the V gene TRBV27; possible D gene TRBD1, 6 bases. CDR3 length equals 15 residues. Germline-derived CDR1 and CDR2 are MNHEY and SMNVEV (reference sequence). Between the trimmed V and J ends, which lost 2 bases and 9 bases, there was a span of 17 bases. The CDR3 DNA follows: TGTGCCAGCAGTTTAAATCCAGGGGTGGGCTTTGAGCAGTTCTTC. Its protein is CASSLNPGVGFEQFF.

V gene TRBV6-6 combines with J gene TRBJ2-1, with a tentative D call TRBD2 (5 bases). Trimming removed 2 bases from V and 1 base from J, with 9 bases in between. The CDR3 has 15 amino acids. Germline V gives CDR1 MNHNY, CDR2 SVGAGI (reference sequence). The CDR3 protein is CASSYTAASYNEQFF. The DNA for the CDR3 is TGTGCCAGCAGTTACACAGCGGCGTCCTACAATGAGCAGTTCTTC.

The chain carries TRBV9 and TRBJ2-7, with a possible D match to TRBD2 (6 bases). Per germline, CDR1 SGDLS and CDR2 YYNGEE. Trimming removed 0 bases at V and 2 bases at J, with 12 bases between. This CDR3 is 15 amino acids long. The CDR3 sequence: CASSVGVSGTYEQYF. The CDR3 DNA follows: TGTGCCAGCAGCGTAGGAGTTAGCGGAACCTACGAGCAGTACTTC. The full variable domain, in which reference TRBV9 and TRBJ2-7 provide the parts outside the CDR3, is DSGVTQTPKHLITATGQRVTLRCSPRSGDLSVYWYQQSLDQGLQFLIQYYNGEERAKGNILERFSAQQFPDLHSELNLSSLELGDSALYFCASSVGVSGTYEQYFGPGTRLTVT.

CDR3 bases: TGTGCCAGCAGCTGGGACAGGCTAACCTCGGGCCTGTTTTTT. This translates into CASSWDRLTSGLFF. V gene TRBV7-9 combines with J gene TRBJ1-4, with TRBD1 identical over 8 bases. CDR3 length equals 14 residues. The V gene end was trimmed by 4 bases and the J gene end by 14 bases; junction bases not matched to a gene: 12. Germline values: CDR1 SEHNR, CDR2 FQNEAQ (reference sequence).

This clone is deemed medium-sized. This chain uses TRBV28 with TRBJ1-5, with D possibly being TRBD1 (6 bases). The CDR3 covers 13 residues. Germline lookup yields CDR1 MDHEN and CDR2 SYDVKM. The V gene lost 8 bases and the J gene lost 4 bases, with 12 bases spanning the gap. This CDR3 is CASQYRGNQPQHF. CDR3 sequence (DNA): TGTGCCAGCCAATATAGGGGGAATCAGCCCCAGCATTTT. Complete variable domain (other parts from reference TRBV28 and TRBJ1-5): DVKVTQSSRYLVKRTGEKVFLECVQDMDHENMFWYRQDPGLGLRLIYFSYDVKMKEKGDIPEGYSVSREKKERFSLILESASTNQTSMYLCASQYRGNQPQHFGDGTRLSIL.

This clone occurred a few times. Because the CDR3's place on the DNA is in doubt, the DNA is left out and the CDR3 is given as listed by TCRdb. V usage is TRBV27 and J usage is TRBJ2-7; the D call of TRBD2 is as the table states it, not checked on the DNA. Ends included, the CDR3 has 14 residues. Germline-derived CDR1 and CDR2 are MNHEY and SMNVEV (reference sequence). CDR3 in amino acids: CASSFGEGSLGQYF.

The chain links TRBV4-1 to TRBJ2-3, with D possibly TRBD2 on 10 matching bases. Per germline, CDR1 MGHRA and CDR2 YSYEKL. The CDR3 is 19 residues long. V gave up 4 bases and J gave up 4 bases, with 27 bases separating them. CDR3 loop: CASSPGQGAAGGLSDTQYF. Here the CDR3 DNA reads TGCGCCAGCAGCCCGGGACAGGGAGCAGCGGGGGGGCTGTCAGATACGCAGTATTTT.

This clone was seen a few times. This sequence joins TRBV6-5 and TRBJ1-1; no definite D call. CDR1 and CDR2 from the germline V gene are MNHEY and SVGAGI. Trimming left V 0 bases short and J 7 bases short, with 12 bases between. This CDR3 spans 14 amino acids. The CDR3: CASSYSEYTGEAFF. The CDR3, as DNA: TGTGCCAGCAGTTACTCGGAATACACGGGTGAAGCTTTCTTT.

This chain uses TRBV7-9 with TRBJ1-6; D is unresolved. Germline assignment: CDR1 SEHNR and CDR2 FQNEAQ (reference sequence). V was clipped by 1 base and J by 7 bases, with 5 bases between them. CDR3 length: 13 amino acids. The CDR3 is CASSLGENSPLHF. The CDR3, as DNA: TGTGCCAGCAGCTTAGGAGAAAATTCACCCCTCCACTTT.

This sequence joins TRBV7-9 and TRBJ2-1, with TRBD2 identical over 10 bases. Germline trimming cut 0 bases from V and 0 bases from J; bases unmatched to any gene: 8. In germline, CDR1 is SEHNR, CDR2 FQNEAQ (reference sequence). This CDR3 has 19 amino acids. In nucleotides, the CDR3 is TGTGCCAGCAGCTTAGCTACTAGCGGGGCTGAGAGCTCCTACAATGAGCAGTTCTTC. Translated, it gives CASSLATSGAESSYNEQFF.

The gene calls are TRBV30 and TRBJ2-7; D perhaps matches TRBD1 (6 bases). CDR3 length: 12 residues. Per germline, CDR1 GTSNPN and CDR2 SVGIG (reference sequence). V lost 2 bases and J 3 bases, leaving 8 bases between the germline ends. CDR3 amino acids: CAWSPQGYEQYF. CDR3 nucleotides: TGTGCCTGGAGTCCACAGGGCTACGAGCAGTACTTC.

A single count supports this clone. The chain is built from TRBV5-1 and TRBJ2-3; 9 bases align to TRBD1. Per the germline V gene, CDR1 is SGHRS and CDR2 is YFSETQ. Trimming took 4 bases from V and 8 from J; bases not matched to a gene: 11. The CDR3 sequence is 15 residues long. The CDR3 DNA sequence: TGCGCCAGCAGCCAAAAACAGGGGGCAGGAGGTACGCAGTATTTT. Translation gives CASSQKQGAGGTQYF.

This clone was detected a few times. The J gene is TRBJ2-3, the V gene TRBV6-5; 7 positions agree with TRBD1. This CDR3 is built from 13 residues. Per the germline V gene, CDR1 is MNHEY and CDR2 is SVGAGI. The V gene end was trimmed by 5 bases and the J gene end by 6 bases; junction bases not matched to a gene: 5. The CDR3 bases are TGTGCCAGCAGTCCTCCGGGACAGGATACGCAGTATTTT. Its protein product is CASSPPGQDTQYF.

The J gene is TRBJ2-2, the V gene TRBV29-1; D gene unclear. This CDR3 has 11 residues. V was clipped by 5 bases and J by 5 bases, with 6 bases between them. Germline values: CDR1 SQVTM, CDR2 ANQGSEA. The CDR3 loop reads CSVTATGELFF. The CDR3 region has the DNA TGCAGCGTTACTGCGACCGGGGAGCTGTTTTTT.

This clone was counted only a few times. The chain couples TRBV10-3 to TRBJ1-1; the D gene is possibly TRBD1 (6 bases). The germline gives CDR1 ENHRY, CDR2 SYGVKD. With 0 bases removed from V and 1 base from J, the gap between germline ends came to 9 bases. There are 15 residues in the CDR3. In nucleotides, the CDR3 is TGTGCCATCAGTGAGTCTTTCAGGGGGAACACTGAAGCTTTCTTT. This gives the protein CAISESFRGNTEAFF.

Concerning this clone itself: The same CDR3 can be traced to other DNA sequences in this sample. V and J are TRBV6-1 and TRBJ1-5; 7 nucleotides line up with TRBD1. The germline V gene has CDR1 MNHNS and CDR2 SASEGT. There are 15 residues in the CDR3. The V gene end was trimmed by 5 bases and the J gene end by 1 base; junction bases not matched to a gene: 5. CDR3: CASSNRDRSNQPQHF. CDR3 sequence (DNA): TGTGCCAGCAGTAACCGGGACAGAAGCAATCAGCCCCAGCATTTT.

The rearrangement uses TRBV9 and TRBJ2-1, with D possibly being TRBD2 (5 bases). CDR1 is SGDLS and CDR2 is YYNGEE in the germline V gene. This CDR3 contains 15 residues. Trimming cost V 5 bases and J 4 bases, with 16 bases left between them. The DNA for the CDR3 is TGTGCCAGCAGTGCTAACGCCGGGGATTACAATGAGCAGTTCTTC. Its translation is CASSANAGDYNEQFF.

The CDR3 spells CASSVGRETQYF. The CDR3 nucleotides read TGTGCCAGCAGTGTGGGGAGAGAGACCCAGTACTTC. The chain has TRBV2 and TRBJ2-5; D perhaps matches TRBD2 (5 bases). This CDR3 has 12 residues. Per the germline V gene, CDR1 is SNHLY and CDR2 is FYNNEI. V was pared by 4 bases and J by 4 bases, with 7 bases between.

The chain employs TRBV11-3 and TRBJ1-3, with D possibly matching TRBD1 (6 bases). Trimming removed 4 bases at V and 3 bases at J, with 13 bases between. The CDR3 has 15 amino acids. Germline V gene data show CDR1 as SGHNT and CDR2 as YENEEA. The CDR3 region is CASSYAPGVGNTIYF. The CDR3 coding sequence is TGTGCCAGCAGCTACGCCCCAGGGGTTGGAAACACCATATATTTT.

V gene TRBV11-2 combines with J gene TRBJ1-6; D remains unclear. CDR1 is SGHAT, CDR2 FQNNGV, per germline. The CDR3 is 15 amino acids. Trimming removed 3 bases at V and 5 bases at J, with 11 bases between. The CDR3 DNA reads as TGTGCCAGCAGCTTGGTGGGCTCGGATAATTCACCCCTCCACTTT. Protein sequence: CASSLVGSDNSPLHF.

The V gene is TRBV6-5, the J gene TRBJ1-2; 10 bases line up with TRBD1. V dropped 9 bases and J dropped 4; count of bases not matched to a gene: 8. Germline V gives CDR1 MNHEY, CDR2 SVGAGI. CDR3 size: 14 residues. The CDR3 region is CASQPGQGIYGYTF. The CDR3, as DNA: TGTGCCAGTCAGCCGGGACAGGGGATCTATGGCTACACCTTC.

The gene calls are TRBV2 and TRBJ2-1; D gene ambiguous. This CDR3 region has 13 residues. The germline V gene encodes CDR1 SNHLY and CDR2 FYNNEI. V lost 8 bases and J lost 0, with 8 bases in between. The chain's CDR3 is CASLESSYNEQFF. The DNA for the CDR3 is TGTGCCAGCCTAGAAAGCTCCTACAATGAGCAGTTCTTC.

CDR3 residues: CASSLASGYEQYF. The CDR3 DNA reads as TGTGCCAGCAGTTTGGCCTCGGGCTACGAGCAGTACTTC. The chain carries TRBV28 and TRBJ2-7; D is unclear. V dropped 3 bases and J dropped 3 bases, with 9 bases sitting between them. Germline CDR1 and CDR2: MDHEN and SYDVKM. The CDR3 sequence is 13 residues long.

Only a few counts were recorded for this clone. J is TRBJ1-6 and V is TRBV6-5; D unclear. The V end lost 6 bases, the J end lost 9 bases, and 12 bases lay between the germline ends. The CDR3 length is 13 residues. Germline lookup yields CDR1 MNHEY and CDR2 SVGAGI. CDR3 DNA: TGTGCCAGCAGCGGAGCAGGACTTTCACCCCTCCACTTT. It codes for CASSGAGLSPLHF.

The chain carries TRBV5-8 and TRBJ2-7, with a tentative D call TRBD1 (5 bases). CDR1 is SGHTS and CDR2 is YDEGEE in the germline V gene. CDR3 size: 14 residues. Trimming cost V 1 base and J 3 bases, with 11 bases left between them. CDR3 amino acids: CASSLRRVNYEQYF. The CDR3 bases are TGTGCCAGCAGCTTGCGCAGGGTTAACTACGAGCAGTACTTC.

The V call is TRBV11-2, the J call TRBJ2-3; 8 bases line up with TRBD1. CDR3 length: 14 amino acids. V gave up 2 bases and J gave up 6 bases; unmatched junction bases: 4. The germline CDR1 and CDR2 sequences are SGHAT and FQNNGV. DNA of the CDR3: TGTGCCAGCAGCTTATTTCAGGGGGCCGATACGCAGTATTTT. Its translation is CASSLFQGADTQYF. The variable domain in full, completed from reference TRBV11-2 and TRBJ2-3, reads EAGVAQSPRYKIIEKRQSVAFWCNPISGHATLYWYQQILGQGPKLLIQFQNNGVVDDSQLPKDRFSAERLKGVDSTLKIQPAKLEDSAVYLCASSLFQGADTQYFGPGTRLTVL.

This sequence joins TRBV19 and TRBJ1-2; 11 bases map to TRBD1. The CDR3 length is 13 residues. Trimming at V came to 10 bases and at J to 4 bases, leaving 5 bases not matched to a gene. Looked up from germline, CDR1 is LNHDA and CDR2 is SQIVND (reference sequence). Here the CDR3 DNA reads TGTGCCACCGGACAGGGGGCTTCCTATGGCTACACCTTC. Translated: CATGQGASYGYTF.